These 23 T cell receptor beta chains originate from one sample sequenced in a study of identical twins. TCRdb reprocessed the 5' RACE reads with MiXCR, giving one entry per CDR3 protein. This table holds nearly 900,000 distinct CDR3 sequences, 9% to 15% found once. Separately, the same data were catalogued under a study of yellow fever vaccine responses in identical twins.

Sequenced material: PBMCs. The receptors come from a woman aged 18-30 years in good health.

As regards this clonotype: This sequence may be a read error, since a much larger clone differs from it by one base. The chain uses TRBV28 and TRBJ1-4; D is possibly TRBD1 (6 bases). V lost 6 bases to trimming and J lost 7 bases, with 18 bases between them. The CDR3 sequence is 15 residues long. Germline V lookup: CDR1 MDHEN, CDR2 SYDVKM. Here the CDR3 reads CASSLSRTEFEKLFF. The CDR3 coding sequence is TGTGCCAGCAGCCTCTCCAGGACAGAGTTTGAAAAACTGTTTTTT.

The sample holds a few counts of this clonotype. The V and J genes are TRBV10-3 and TRBJ2-5, with 14 bases matching TRBD2. The V segment lost 10 bases and the J segment 5 bases; nucleotides outside the gene matches: 6. Looked up from germline, CDR1 is ENHRY and CDR2 is SYGVKD. The length of the CDR3 is 14 residues. The CDR3 bases are TGTGCCACCGTTGGGACTAGCGGGAGTGAGACCCAGTACTTC. Protein sequence: CATVGTSGSETQYF.

This clonotype has ten or more counts. J is TRBJ2-2 and V is TRBV29-1, with 9 bases lining up with TRBD1. This CDR3 is built from 15 residues. J lost 1 base, V lost 6 bases, and 6 bases had no gene match. From germline, CDR1 is SQVTM and CDR2 ANQGSEA. In nucleotides, the CDR3 is TGCAGCGTCCTGGACAGGGGTGTGAACACCGGGGAGCTGTTTTTT. It translates to CSVLDRGVNTGELFF.

This clonotype was counted ten times or more. This sequence joins TRBV7-9 and TRBJ2-1; possibly TRBD2 for D (5 bases). Germline V gene lookup returns CDR1 SEHNR and CDR2 FQNEAQ (reference sequence). V was trimmed by 11 bases and J by 3 bases, leaving 17 bases between them. CDR3 size: 14 residues. The CDR3 sequence is CALSPVTSYNEQFF. The CDR3 nucleotides are TGTGCCTTAAGCCCCGTCACTAGCTACAATGAGCAGTTCTTC.

The V gene is TRBV6-1, the J gene TRBJ2-1, with TRBD1 identical over 9 bases. The CDR3 has 16 amino acids. Trimming at V came to 7 bases and at J to 7 bases, leaving 14 bases not matched to a gene. The V gene's germline CDR1 is MNHNS and CDR2 SASEGT. This CDR3 is CASTGIPRDRDNEQFF. DNA for the CDR3: TGTGCCAGCACAGGAATCCCCCGGGACAGGGATAATGAGCAGTTCTTC.

This clonotype was seen a few times. The chain couples TRBV11-2 to TRBJ1-6; 10 positions match TRBD1. J was trimmed by 5 bases and V by 1 base; bases with no gene match: 11. Germline lookup yields CDR1 SGHAT and CDR2 FQNNGV. This CDR3 is built from 19 residues. CDR3 in amino acids: CASSLGSPGQGFHNSPLHF. The DNA of the CDR3 is TGTGCCAGCAGCTTAGGTTCCCCGGGACAGGGGTTCCATAATTCACCCCTCCACTTT.

V is TRBV6-1 and J is TRBJ1-2; D possibly corresponds to TRBD1 (6 bases). The CDR3 spans 14 residues. Germline CDR1 MNHNS, CDR2 SASEGT. V lost 6 bases and J 4 bases, leaving 15 bases between the germline ends. The CDR3 here is CASRDPQGFYGYTF. DNA of the CDR3: TGTGCCAGCAGGGACCCCCAGGGGTTCTATGGCTACACCTTC.

A few counts support this clonotype. This sequence joins TRBV15 and TRBJ2-1; 9 bases match TRBD1. CDR1 and CDR2 from the germline V gene are LNHNV and YYDKDF (reference sequence). CDR3 length: 17 residues. V was clipped by 2 bases and J by 8 bases; unmatched bases: 13. CDR3 region: CATSRPLWDRALDEQFF. CDR3 DNA sequence: TGTGCCACCAGCAGACCTCTCTGGGACAGGGCATTGGATGAGCAGTTCTTC. Looking up the rest from reference TRBV15 and TRBJ2-1 gives the full variable domain: DAMVIQNPRYQVTQFGKPVTLSCSQTLNHNVMYWYQQKSSQAPKLLFHYYDKDFNNEADTPDNFQSRRPNTSFCFLDIRSPGLGDTAMYLCATSRPLWDRALDEQFFGPGTRLTVL.

The sample holds a few counts of this clonotype. This chain joins TRBV5-1 and TRBJ1-4, with 7 bases lining up with TRBD1. This CDR3 spans 15 amino acids. Per the germline V gene, CDR1 is SGHRS and CDR2 is YFSETQ. Unmatched junction bases numbered 10, after V lost 4 bases and J lost 7 bases. Here the CDR3 reads CASSATGARFEKLFF. As DNA, the CDR3 is TGCGCCAGCAGCGCCACAGGGGCGAGATTTGAAAAACTGTTTTTT.

This clonotype has at least ten counts. The V call is TRBV5-1, the J call TRBJ2-7, with 10 bases that match TRBD2. The germline gives CDR1 SGHRS, CDR2 YFSETQ. The CDR3 is 13 amino acids. The V gene end was trimmed by 5 bases and the J gene end by 5 bases; junction bases not matched to a gene: 4. The CDR3 region is CASRRTSGNEQYF. For the CDR3, the DNA is TGCGCCAGCAGAAGGACTAGCGGAAACGAGCAGTACTTC.

This chain connects TRBV20-1 to TRBJ2-3; D possibly corresponds to TRBD2 (5 bases). The CDR3 runs 17 residues. The germline V gene encodes CDR1 DFQATT and CDR2 SNEGSKA (reference sequence). The chain's CDR3 is CCARDGYRGSVPDTQYF. In nucleotides, the CDR3 is TGCTGCGCTAGAGATGGATACCGGGGATCGGTCCCAGATACGCAGTATTTT.

The chain is built from TRBV7-9 and TRBJ1-6; D is unclear. V lost 4 bases and J lost 9, with 16 bases in between. The CDR3 length is 15 residues. CDR1 is SEHNR, CDR2 FQNEAQ, per germline (reference sequence). CDR3 coding DNA: TGTGCCAGCAGCTCGGGCGGTCCCCGCAGTTCACCCCTCCACTTT. This translates into CASSSGGPRSSPLHF. Filled out from reference TRBV7-9 and TRBJ1-6, the complete variable domain reads DTGVSQNPRHKITKRGQNVTFRCDPISEHNRLYWYRQTLGQGPEFLTYFQNEAQLEKSRLLSDRFSAERPKGSFSTLEIQRTEQGDSAMYLCASSSGGPRSSPLHFGNGTRLTVT.

CDR3 coding DNA: TGTGCCAGCAGCTCTAATCGAGACGAGCAGTACTTC. Its translation is CASSSNRDEQYF. The chain recombines TRBV7-9 with TRBJ2-7; D unresolved. There are 12 residues in the CDR3. V shed 4 bases and J shed 5 bases, with 9 bases lying between them. Germline-derived CDR1 and CDR2 are SEHNR and FQNEAQ (reference sequence).

The rearrangement links TRBV6-1 to TRBJ1-1; D gene uncertain. The ends were cut back, 6 bases at V and 4 bases at J, with 12 bases in the middle. Germline lookup yields CDR1 MNHNS and CDR2 SASEGT. This CDR3 contains 13 residues. The CDR3 protein is CASRESGGTEAFF. DNA for the CDR3: TGTGCCAGCAGGGAGAGTGGCGGCACTGAAGCTTTCTTT.

The chain employs TRBV7-2 and TRBJ2-7; 10 positions match TRBD2. The germline CDR1 and CDR2 sequences are SGHTA and FQGNSA. The CDR3 spans 14 residues. V shed 8 bases, J shed 3 bases, and the junction held 7 bases outside the gene matches. As DNA, the CDR3 is TGTGCCAGCGGAACCGGGACTAGCGTCTACGAGCAGTACTTC. It specifies CASGTGTSVYEQYF.

In its sample, this clonotype was seen a few times. The chain employs TRBV12-3 or TRBV12-4 and TRBJ2-1, with 9 bases identical to TRBD2. CDR3 size: 16 residues. The ends lost 10 bases at V and 7 bases at J; junction bases unmatched: 17. The CDR3 DNA is TGTGCCACCCCCCGGGAGGCGGGAGGGCCTATGAATGAGCAGTTCTTC. It encodes CATPREAGGPMNEQFF.

CDR3 sequence: CADLVAVDNSPLHF. In DNA, the CDR3 is TGTGCCGACCTGGTGGCAGTGGATAATTCACCCCTCCACTTT. The gene calls are TRBV21-1 and TRBJ1-6. TRBV21-1 is a pseudogene segment. The CDR3 is 14 residues long.

This chain connects TRBV20-1 to TRBJ2-3; D may be TRBD1 (5 bases). Germline assignment: CDR1 DFQATT and CDR2 SNEGSKA (reference sequence). Deletions cut 4 bases from V and 0 bases from J, with 8 bases between. This CDR3 comprises 13 residues. In DNA, the CDR3 is TGCAGTGCTACAGGGATCAGCACAGATACGCAGTATTTT. Translated, it gives CSATGISTDTQYF.

This clonotype came up a few times. The J gene is TRBJ2-2, the V gene TRBV4-1; possible D gene TRBD2, 5 bases. CDR1 and CDR2 (germline): MGHRA, YSYEKL. The V gene lost 0 bases and the J gene lost 11 bases, with 10 bases spanning the gap. This CDR3 has 13 residues. The CDR3 region is CASSQDLASELFF. As DNA, the CDR3 is TGCGCCAGCAGCCAAGATCTAGCTAGCGAGCTGTTTTTT.

The chain joins TRBV12-3 or TRBV12-4 to TRBJ1-4; tentatively, D is TRBD1 (6 bases). The CDR3 is 18 amino acids. Trimming left V 11 bases short and J 4 bases short, with 29 bases between. CDR3 sequence (DNA): TGTGCCTTCAGTTTGGGTACAGGGCCACGGCGGGATAATGAAAAACTGTTTTTT. Protein product: CAFSLGTGPRRDNEKLFF.

This clonotype was seen many times. The chain couples TRBV28 to TRBJ2-5, with 7 bases identical to TRBD1. The germline CDR1 and CDR2 sequences are MDHEN and SYDVKM. This CDR3 is built from 15 residues. V shed 3 bases and J 2 bases; nucleotides not matched to a gene: 6. This chain's CDR3 is CASSLWDRQQETQYF. CDR3 bases: TGTGCCAGCAGTTTGTGGGACAGACAACAAGAGACCCAGTACTTC.

The chain is built from TRBV14 and TRBJ2-1; TRBD1 is a possible D gene (6 bases). CDR1 and CDR2 from the germline V gene are SGHDN and FVKESK. The CDR3 consists of 18 residues. V was shortened by 0 bases and J by 6 bases, with 21 bases between the two germline ends. CDR3 region: CASSQDHQYPRRGNEQFF. Here the CDR3 DNA reads TGTGCCAGCAGCCAAGATCACCAATACCCCCGCAGGGGCAATGAGCAGTTCTTC.

This clonotype was detected ten times or more. The V and J genes are TRBV11-1 and TRBJ1-1; no reliable D call. From germline, CDR1 is SGHAT and CDR2 FQDESV (reference sequence). V was cut by 5 bases and J by 2 bases, with 12 bases left in between. The CDR3 runs to 14 residues. The CDR3, as DNA: TGTGCCAGCAGCCCCCAAAGCGGAAACACTGAAGCTTTCTTT. Its translation: CASSPQSGNTEAFF.